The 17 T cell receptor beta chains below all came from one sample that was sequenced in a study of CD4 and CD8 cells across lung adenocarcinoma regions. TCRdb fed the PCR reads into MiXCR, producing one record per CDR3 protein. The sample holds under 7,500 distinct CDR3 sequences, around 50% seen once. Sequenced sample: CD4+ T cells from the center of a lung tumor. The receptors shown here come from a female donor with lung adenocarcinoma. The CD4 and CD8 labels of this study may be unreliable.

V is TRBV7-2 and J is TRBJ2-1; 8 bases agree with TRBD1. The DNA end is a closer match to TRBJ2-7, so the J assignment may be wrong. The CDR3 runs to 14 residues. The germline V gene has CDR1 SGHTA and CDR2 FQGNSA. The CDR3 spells CASSLDRGTYEQYF. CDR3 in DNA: TGTGCCAGCAGCTTAGACAGGGGGACCTACGAGCAGTACTTC.

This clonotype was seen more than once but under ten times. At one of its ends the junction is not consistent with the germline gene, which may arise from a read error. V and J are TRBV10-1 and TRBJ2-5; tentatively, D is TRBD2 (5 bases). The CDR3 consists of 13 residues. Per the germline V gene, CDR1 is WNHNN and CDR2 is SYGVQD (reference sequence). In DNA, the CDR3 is TGCGCCACCGAACTAGAAGGTAAAGAGACGCAGTACTTC. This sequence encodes CATELEGKETQYF.

CDR3 nucleotide sequence: TGCGCCAGCAGCCCCGAAACAGGGGGCGCGATGGGCTACACCTTC. Protein: CASSPETGGAMGYTF. V and J are TRBV4-1 and TRBJ1-2; 9 nucleotides agree with TRBD1. Trimming took 4 bases from V and 8 from J; bases not matched to a gene: 11. CDR1 is MGHRA and CDR2 is YSYEKL in the germline V gene. This CDR3 has 15 amino acids.

CDR3 region: CASSISGRAWEQYF. CDR3 bases: TGTGCCAGCTCCATTAGCGGGAGGGCCTGGGAGCAGTACTTC. The rearrangement uses TRBV11-2 and TRBJ2-5, with 11 bases aligning to TRBD2. Germline V lookup: CDR1 SGHAT, CDR2 FQNNGV. The CDR3 runs to 14 residues. V lost 8 bases and J lost 11; bases outside the gene matches: 13.

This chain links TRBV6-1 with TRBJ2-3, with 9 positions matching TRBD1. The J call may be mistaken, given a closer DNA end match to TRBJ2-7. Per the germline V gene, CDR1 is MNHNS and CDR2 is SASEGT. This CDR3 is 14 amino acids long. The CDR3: CASSPGTGRYEQYF. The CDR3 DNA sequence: TGTGCCAGCAGTCCCGGGACAGGGCGCTACGAGCAGTACTTC.

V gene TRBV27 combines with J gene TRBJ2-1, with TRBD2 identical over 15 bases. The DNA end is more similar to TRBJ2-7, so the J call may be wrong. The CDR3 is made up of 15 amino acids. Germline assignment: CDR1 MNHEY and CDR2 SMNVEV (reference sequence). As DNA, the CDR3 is TGTGCCAGCAGTCCCGGGACTAGCGGGAGGTTTGAGCAGTACTTC. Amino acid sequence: CASSPGTSGRFEQYF.

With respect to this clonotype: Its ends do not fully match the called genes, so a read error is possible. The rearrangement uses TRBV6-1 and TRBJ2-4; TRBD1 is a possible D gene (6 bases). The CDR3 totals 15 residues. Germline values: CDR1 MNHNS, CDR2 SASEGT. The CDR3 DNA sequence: TGTGGCAGCGTCTGGGGGCTGAGCGCCACAGACATGCAGTACTTC. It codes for CGSVWGLSATDMQYF.

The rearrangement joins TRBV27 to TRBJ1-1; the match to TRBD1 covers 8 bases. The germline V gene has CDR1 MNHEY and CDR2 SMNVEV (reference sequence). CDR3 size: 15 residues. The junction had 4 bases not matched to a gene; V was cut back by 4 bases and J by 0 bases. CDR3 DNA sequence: TGTGCCAGCAGTTCTCGGACAGGGATGAACACTGAAGCTTTCTTT. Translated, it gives CASSSRTGMNTEAFF.

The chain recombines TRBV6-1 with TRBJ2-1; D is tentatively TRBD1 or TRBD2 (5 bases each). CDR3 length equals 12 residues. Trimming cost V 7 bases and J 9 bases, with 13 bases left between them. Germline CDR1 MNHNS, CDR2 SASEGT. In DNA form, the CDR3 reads TGTGCCAGCACCCCTTCGAGGGGTGAGCAGTTCTTC. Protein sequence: CASTPSRGEQFF.

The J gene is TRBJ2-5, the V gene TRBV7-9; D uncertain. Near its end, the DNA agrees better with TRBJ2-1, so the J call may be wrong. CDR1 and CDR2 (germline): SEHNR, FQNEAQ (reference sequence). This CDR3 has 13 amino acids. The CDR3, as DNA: TGTGCCAGCAGCTTAGACAGAGAAGAGACCCAGTTCTTC. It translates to CASSLDREETQFF.

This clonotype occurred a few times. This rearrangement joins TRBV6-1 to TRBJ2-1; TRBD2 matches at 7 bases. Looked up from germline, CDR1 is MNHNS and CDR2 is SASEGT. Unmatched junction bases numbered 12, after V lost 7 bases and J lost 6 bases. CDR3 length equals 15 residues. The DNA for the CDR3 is TGTGCCAGCAACTTCGAGCTAGCGGTATCCAATGAGCAGTTCTTC. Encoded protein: CASNFELAVSNEQFF.

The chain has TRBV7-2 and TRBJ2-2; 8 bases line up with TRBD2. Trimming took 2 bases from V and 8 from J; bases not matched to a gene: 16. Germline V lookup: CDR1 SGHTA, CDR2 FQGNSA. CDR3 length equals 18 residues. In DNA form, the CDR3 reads TGTGCCAGCAGCTTATCAGTAGTTAGCGGGATTGCCCCAGGGGAGCTGTTTTTT. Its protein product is CASSLSVVSGIAPGELFF.

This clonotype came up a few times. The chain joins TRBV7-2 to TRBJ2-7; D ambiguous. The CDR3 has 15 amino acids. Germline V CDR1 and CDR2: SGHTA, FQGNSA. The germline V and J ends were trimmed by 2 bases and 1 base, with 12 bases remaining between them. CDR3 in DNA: TGTGCCAGCAGCTTACGGCAACTACTGTCCTACGAGCAGTACTTC. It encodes CASSLRQLLSYEQYF.

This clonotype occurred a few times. The CDR3 bases are TGTGCCAGGGGTCTATCTAGCAAAAATATTCAGTATTTT. This codes for CARGLSSKNIQYF. This rearrangement joins TRBV6-4 to TRBJ2-3, with a tentative D call TRBD2 (5 bases). The CDR3 is 13 amino acids. The V gene's germline CDR1 is MRHNA and CDR2 SNTAGT. Trimming left V 9 bases short and J 12 bases short, with 22 bases between.

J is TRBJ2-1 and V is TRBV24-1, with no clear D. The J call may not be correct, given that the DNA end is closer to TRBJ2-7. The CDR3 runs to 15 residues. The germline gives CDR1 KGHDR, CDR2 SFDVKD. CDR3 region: CATSDPKISGFEQYF. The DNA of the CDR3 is TGTGCCACCAGTGACCCTAAAATTTCCGGGTTTGAGCAGTACTTC.

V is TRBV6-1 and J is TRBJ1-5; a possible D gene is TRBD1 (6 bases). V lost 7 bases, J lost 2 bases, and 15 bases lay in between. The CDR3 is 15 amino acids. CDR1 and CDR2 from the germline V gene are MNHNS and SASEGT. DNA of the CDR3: TGTGCCAGCAAGAGTACAGGGTCTGGCAATCAGCCCCAGCATTTT. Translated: CASKSTGSGNQPQHF.

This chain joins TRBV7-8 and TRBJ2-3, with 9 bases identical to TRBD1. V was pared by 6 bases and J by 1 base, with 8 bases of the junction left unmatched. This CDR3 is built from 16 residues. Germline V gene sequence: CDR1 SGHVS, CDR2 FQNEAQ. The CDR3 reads CASRQTGQGGTDTQYF. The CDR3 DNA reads TGTGCCAGCAGACAGACGGGACAGGGAGGCACAGATACGCAGTATTTT.